Below, 27 T cell receptor beta chains from the same sample are listed, as sequenced in a study of control samples from healthy donors and cancer patients (TCRdb year 2020). Library construction relied on the immunoSEQ multiplex PCR assay. What TCRdb holds here is the immuneACCESS table cut down to in-frame rearrangements. Part of the clones is not present; checked against another copy, under half of the missing clones reflect an unresolved V gene, and the others are unexplained. The sample table shows about 73,000 clones, and about 88% are seen once. The ten most abundant clones make up under 5% of the sample. Specimen: blood. The receptors originated from a woman aged 45 to 65 in good health.

The CDR3 spells CATRPGQGASSGNTIYF. As DNA, the CDR3 is TGTGCCACCAGGCCGGGACAGGGGGCGTCCTCTGGAAACACCATATATTTT. J is TRBJ1-3 and V is TRBV2; 12 bases fit TRBD1. This CDR3 is built from 17 residues. V lost 10 bases, J lost 0 bases, and 10 bases stayed unmatched. Germline V gene lookup returns CDR1 SNHLY and CDR2 FYNNEI.

The V call is TRBV3-1 (or the pseudogene TRBV3-2), the J call TRBJ1-2, with TRBD1 matching 7 bases. The V segment lost 5 bases and the J segment 9 bases; nucleotides outside the gene matches: 9. CDR3 length: 13 residues. Per the germline V gene, CDR1 is LGHDT and CDR2 is YNNKEL (reference sequence). The CDR3 is CASSSRGVGSYTF. In DNA form, the CDR3 reads TGTGCCAGCAGCTCCAGGGGGGTAGGGAGCTACACCTTC.

This clone was found once. The chain is built from TRBV4-1 and TRBJ2-3; D is unclear. This CDR3 is 12 amino acids long. Trimming took off 4 bases at V and 7 bases at J, with 9 bases between the two ends. The germline V gene has CDR1 MGHRA and CDR2 YSYEKL. CDR3: CASSPLGYTQYF. The CDR3 DNA sequence: TGCGCCAGCAGCCCCCTGGGATATACGCAGTATTTT.

This sequence joins TRBV7-3 and TRBJ2-3; D remains unclear. The germline CDR1 and CDR2 sequences are SGHTA and FQGTGA. V lost 0 bases, J lost 4 bases, and 8 bases lay in between. CDR3 length: 14 residues. The CDR3 reads CASSLTRRADTQYF. The CDR3 DNA reads as TGTGCCAGCAGCTTAACGCGAAGAGCAGATACGCAGTATTTT. The full variable domain, its missing parts supplied by reference TRBV7-3 and TRBJ2-3, is GAGVSQTPSNKVTEKGKYVELRCDPISGHTALYWYRQSLGQGPEFLIYFQGTGAADDSGLPNDRFFAVRPEGSVSTLKIQRTERGDSAVYLCASSLTRRADTQYFGPGTRLTVL.

This chain uses TRBV5-1 with TRBJ1-1; D might be TRBD1 (6 bases). Per the germline V gene, CDR1 is SGHRS and CDR2 is YFSETQ. The CDR3 is 16 amino acids. V was clipped by 6 bases and J by 0 bases, with 18 bases between them. The CDR3 DNA follows: TGCGCCAGCACCCGTGGTTCGGGGGGCCTGAACACTGAAGCTTTCTTT. The encoded protein is CASTRGSGGLNTEAFF. The full variable domain, completed using reference TRBV5-1 and TRBJ1-1, is KAGVTQTPRYLIKTRGQQVTLSCSPISGHRSVSWYQQTPGQGLQFLFEYFSETQRNKGNFPGRFSGRQFSNSRSEMNVSTLELGDSALYLCASTRGSGGLNTEAFFGQGTRLTVV.

V is TRBV3-1 (or the pseudogene TRBV3-2) and J is TRBJ2-3; weak D call: TRBD1 (5 bases). This CDR3 has 19 amino acids. V was clipped by 1 base and J by 8 bases, with 28 bases between them. The V gene's germline CDR1 is LGHDT and CDR2 YNNKEL (reference sequence). CDR3 in amino acids: CASSQVSRATGGGRGTQYF. CDR3 DNA sequence: TGTGCCAGCAGCCAAGTGAGTCGGGCGACTGGCGGCGGAAGGGGTACGCAGTATTTT.

V gene TRBV4-1 combines with J gene TRBJ1-1; unclear D gene. Germline-derived CDR1 and CDR2 are MGHRA and YSYEKL. This CDR3 is built from 15 residues. With 5 bases removed from V and 1 base from J, the gap between germline ends came to 14 bases. The DNA for the CDR3 is TGCGCCAGCAGCGAGGCCAACGTCTGGAACACTGAAGCTTTCTTT. Amino acids: CASSEANVWNTEAFF.

The chain recombines TRBV11-2 with TRBJ2-1; possibly TRBD2 for D (6 bases). This CDR3 comprises 15 residues. Germline values: CDR1 SGHAT, CDR2 FQNNGV. Deletions cut 5 bases from V and 3 bases from J, with 14 bases between. CDR3 nucleotide sequence: TGTGCCAGCAGCCAAAGACTAGGAGGCTACAATGAGCAGTTCTTC. Protein sequence: CASSQRLGGYNEQFF. The full variable domain, with the rest looked up from reference TRBV11-2 and TRBJ2-1, is EAGVAQSPRYKIIEKRQSVAFWCNPISGHATLYWYQQILGQGPKLLIQFQNNGVVDDSQLPKDRFSAERLKGVDSTLKIQPAKLEDSAVYLCASSQRLGGYNEQFFGPGTRLTVL.

This clone is categorized as medium-sized (0.01 to 0.1%). The genes are TRBV19 and TRBJ2-1, with D unclear. The germline V and J ends were trimmed by 0 bases and 5 bases, with 8 bases remaining between them. CDR3 length equals 14 residues. The germline V gene encodes CDR1 LNHDA and CDR2 SQIVND (reference sequence). The CDR3 sequence is CASSIDRMNNEQFF. The CDR3, as DNA: TGTGCCAGTAGTATAGACAGAATGAACAATGAGCAGTTCTTC.

This clone was seen just once. The rearrangement joins TRBV3-1 (or the pseudogene TRBV3-2) to TRBJ1-1; TRBD1 might be the D (6 bases). This CDR3 is 15 amino acids long. V lost 1 base, J lost 5 bases, and 14 bases lay in between. Germline V gene data show CDR1 as LGHDT and CDR2 as YNNKEL (reference sequence). In DNA form, the CDR3 reads TGTGCCAGCAGCCAAGCCTGGGGGCGGTGGACTGAAGCTTTCTTT. It translates to CASSQAWGRWTEAFF.

The chain joins TRBV18 to TRBJ2-5, with no clear D. The CDR3 loop spans 13 amino acids. Trimming left V 1 base short and J 7 bases short, with 10 bases between. The germline V gene encodes CDR1 KGHSH and CDR2 LQKENI. CDR3: CASSPLPQMTQYF. The CDR3 DNA is TGTGCCAGCTCACCACTACCCCAAATGACCCAGTACTTC.

This clone was seen a single time. V and J are TRBV3-1 (or the pseudogene TRBV3-2) and TRBJ2-1; 10 nucleotides agree with TRBD2. In germline, CDR1 is LGHDT, CDR2 YNNKEL (reference sequence). Losses at the gene ends were 1 base for V and 7 bases for J; bases not matched to a gene: 16. The CDR3 has 19 residues. The CDR3 DNA sequence: TGTGCCAGCAGCCAAGGATTTTATAGAGCTAGCGGGAGATCGAATGAGCAGTTCTTC. Translated, it gives CASSQGFYRASGRSNEQFF.

CDR3 residues: CAIGEVLGDYGYTF. Written as DNA, the CDR3 is TGTGCCATAGGGGAGGTACTAGGGGACTATGGCTACACCTTC. This sequence joins TRBV10-3 and TRBJ1-2; maybe TRBD1 (5 bases). CDR1 ENHRY and CDR2 SYGVKD come from the germline V gene. V was pared by 9 bases and J by 3 bases, with 17 bases between. The CDR3 length is 14 residues.

This rearrangement joins TRBV6-1 to TRBJ1-3, with D hard to call. This CDR3 has 16 amino acids. Germline V gene data show CDR1 as MNHNS and CDR2 as SASEGT. The V gene lost 3 bases and the J gene lost 0 bases, with 12 bases spanning the gap. This CDR3 is CASSEYDLVSGNTIYF. The CDR3 bases are TGTGCCAGCAGTGAGTATGACCTCGTCTCTGGAAACACCATATATTTT.

Here the CDR3 reads CASRQSRGINSYEQYF. The CDR3 DNA reads as TGTGCCAGCAGGCAATCCCGGGGCATTAACTCCTACGAGCAGTACTTC. The chain carries TRBV2 and TRBJ2-7, with D perhaps given as TRBD1 or TRBD2 (5 bases each). CDR1 and CDR2 from the germline V gene are SNHLY and FYNNEI. Trimming pared 6 bases from V and 0 bases from J, leaving 18 bases between. This CDR3 contains 16 residues.

The chain has TRBV12-5 and TRBJ2-7; D might be TRBD1 (6 bases). The CDR3 has 15 residues. The V and J ends lost 0 bases and 2 bases respectively, with 11 bases between them. Looked up from germline, CDR1 is LGHNT and CDR2 is FRNRAP. Here the CDR3 reads CASGLVRDNPYEQYF. In DNA form, the CDR3 reads TGTGCTAGTGGTTTGGTACGGGACAATCCCTACGAGCAGTACTTC.

This chain joins TRBV5-1 and TRBJ2-5; D might be TRBD1 (5 bases). V lost 1 base and J 5 bases, leaving 9 bases between the germline ends. This CDR3 has 13 residues. Germline V gene data show CDR1 as SGHRS and CDR2 as YFSETQ. The DNA of the CDR3 is TGCGCCAGCAGCTTGCAGGGTCGGGAGACCCAGTACTTC. Translating gives CASSLQGRETQYF. Looking up the rest from reference TRBV5-1 and TRBJ2-5 gives the full variable domain: KAGVTQTPRYLIKTRGQQVTLSCSPISGHRSVSWYQQTPGQGLQFLFEYFSETQRNKGNFPGRFSGRQFSNSRSEMNVSTLELGDSALYLCASSLQGRETQYFGPGTRLLVL.

The V call is TRBV3-1 (or the pseudogene TRBV3-2), the J call TRBJ1-4; a weak D match, TRBD1 (5 bases). This CDR3 region has 15 residues. CDR1 and CDR2 (germline): LGHDT, YNNKEL (reference sequence). V gave up 6 bases and J gave up 7 bases, with 18 bases separating them. The CDR3 DNA reads as TGTGCCAGCAGTCCCGAGGGGCAGGGAAGTGAAAAACTGTTTTTT. Protein product: CASSPEGQGSEKLFF.

This chain uses TRBV7-9 with TRBJ2-2; D call uncertain. V was shortened by 8 bases and J by 10 bases, with 5 bases between the two germline ends. Germline lookup yields CDR1 SEHNR and CDR2 FQNEAQ (reference sequence). This CDR3 is 9 amino acids long. In DNA form, the CDR3 reads TGTGCCAGCGGCCAGGAGCTGTTTTTT. This sequence encodes CASGQELFF.

In this sample, this clone turned up a few times. The J gene is TRBJ2-5, the V gene TRBV18; tentative D call: TRBD1 (6 bases). Deletions cut 3 bases from V and 6 bases from J, with 14 bases between. CDR1 is KGHSH, CDR2 LQKENI, per germline. This CDR3 spans 14 amino acids. Written as DNA, the CDR3 is TGTGCCAGCTCACCGGGGGCAGGGTTGAAGACCCAGTACTTC. It specifies CASSPGAGLKTQYF.

This clone occurred once. The rearrangement links TRBV24-1 to TRBJ2-1; 7 positions match TRBD2. V lost 8 bases and J lost 7; bases outside the gene matches: 10. The CDR3 runs 14 residues. In germline, CDR1 is KGHDR, CDR2 SFDVKD. CDR3 protein: CATIRTGGSNEQFF. As DNA, the CDR3 is TGTGCCACCATCCGTACGGGAGGTAGTAATGAGCAGTTCTTC.

This clone was recorded only once. The CDR3 loop reads CASSLTTSGRYEQYF. As DNA, the CDR3 is TGTGCCAGCAGCCTAACTACTAGCGGCCGATACGAGCAGTACTTC. The J gene is TRBJ2-7, the V gene TRBV28, with 8 bases fitting TRBD2. Per germline, CDR1 MDHEN and CDR2 SYDVKM. Trimming at V came to 6 bases and at J to 4 bases, leaving 11 bases not matched to a gene. This CDR3 comprises 15 residues.

The V gene is TRBV4-1, the J gene TRBJ2-3; no definite D call. This CDR3 comprises 22 residues. V lost 0 bases and J lost 4, with 32 bases in between. Germline CDR1 MGHRA, CDR2 YSYEKL. The CDR3 spells CASSQETRPPMTYDPGADTQYF. The DNA of the CDR3 is TGCGCCAGCAGCCAAGAAACAAGGCCCCCCATGACCTACGACCCCGGCGCAGATACGCAGTATTTT.

The gene calls are TRBV3-1 (or the pseudogene TRBV3-2) and TRBJ1-1; D gene ambiguous. Germline V gives CDR1 LGHDT, CDR2 YNNKEL (reference sequence). The V end was cut by 1 base, the J end by 5 bases, with 8 bases between. The length of the CDR3 is 13 residues. CDR3 in DNA: TGTGCCAGCAGCCAAGCTTTGAGGACTGAAGCTTTCTTT. Protein: CASSQALRTEAFF.

The chain has TRBV30 and TRBJ2-1; 10 positions agree with TRBD2. This CDR3 is 13 amino acids long. V was clipped by 5 bases and J by 5 bases; unmatched bases: 3. The germline gives CDR1 GTSNPN, CDR2 SVGIG (reference sequence). CDR3 in DNA: TGTGCCTGGGCTAGCGGGGGACACAATGAGCAGTTCTTC. Its protein is CAWASGGHNEQFF.

V gene TRBV9 combines with J gene TRBJ2-1; possibly TRBD2 for D (5 bases). The CDR3 is made up of 15 amino acids. Trimming removed 2 bases from V and 2 bases from J, with 11 bases in between. Germline-derived CDR1 and CDR2 are SGDLS and YYNGEE. CDR3 in amino acids: CASSVSEVAYNEQFF. Here the CDR3 DNA reads TGTGCCAGCAGCGTCTCGGAGGTGGCCTACAATGAGCAGTTCTTC.

CDR3 protein: CASSLGTTGREKLFF. As DNA, the CDR3 is TGTGCCAGCTCGCTCGGGACAACTGGCCGGGAAAAACTGTTTTTT. The chain employs TRBV18 and TRBJ1-4; the D gene is possibly TRBD1 (6 bases). Germline V CDR1 and CDR2: KGHSH, LQKENI. Trimming cost V 6 bases and J 8 bases, with 19 bases left between them. The CDR3 totals 15 residues.